These T cell receptor beta chains were read from a single sample in a study of cytomegalovirus exposure and HLA in healthy donors. Method: immunoSEQ multiplex PCR; TCRdb's copy keeps in-frame clones and lacks some. This repertoire shows around 100,000 clones, approximately 80% found once; its top ten account for approximately 0.9%. The sequenced sample consisted of PBMCs. These receptors came from a woman younger than 45 in good health and CMV-seronegative. The CDR3 runs from the conserved cysteine through the conserved F or W. The D gene is left open where the match is weak. The size entry is marked missing in some rows and otherwise reads once, few, many or a size class.

v_call: TRBV30; j_call: TRBJ1-1; clone_size: -; d_call: -; cdr3_nt: TGTGCCTGGAGTAGGAGGGGCACTGAAGCTTTCTTT; cdr3_aa: CAWSRRGTEAFF
v_call: TRBV19; j_call: TRBJ2-1; clone_size: -; d_call: TRBD2; cdr3_nt: TGTGCCAGTAGTACCATGGGGACTAGCGGGGCGGTACGGTTCTTC; cdr3_aa: CASSTMGTSGAVRFF
v_call: TRBV15; j_call: TRBJ1-4; clone_size: -; d_call: TRBD1; cdr3_nt: TGTGCCACCAGCAGTACCGAAGGGCAGGGGGTGACTAATGAAAAACTGTTTTTT; cdr3_aa: CATSSTEGQGVTNEKLFF
v_call: TRBV7-9; j_call: TRBJ2-5; clone_size: -; d_call: TRBD2; cdr3_nt: TGTGCCAGCAGCCGGACTAGCGGGCCTCAAGAGACCCAGTACTTC; cdr3_aa: CASSRTSGPQETQYF
v_call: TRBV30; j_call: TRBJ1-6; clone_size: -; d_call: TRBD1; cdr3_nt: TGTGCCTCGAGAGCGACAGGGCAGTCACCCCTCCACTTT; cdr3_aa: CASRATGQSPLHF
v_call: TRBV7-2; j_call: TRBJ1-1; clone_size: few; d_call: TRBD1; cdr3_nt: TGTGCCAGCAGCCCCGGGACAGGGTACACTGAAGCTTTCTTT; cdr3_aa: CASSPGTGYTEAFF
v_call: TRBV5-1; j_call: TRBJ1-1; clone_size: -; d_call: -; cdr3_nt: TGCGCCAGCAGCTTGGGAGGGAACACTGAAGCTTTCTTT; cdr3_aa: CASSLGGNTEAFF
v_call: TRBV6-1; j_call: TRBJ2-1; clone_size: -; d_call: -; cdr3_nt: TGTGCCAGCAGTGCGGACAGTCTCCGTGAGCAGTTCTTC; cdr3_aa: CASSADSLREQFF
v_call: TRBV7-3; j_call: TRBJ1-6; clone_size: few; d_call: -; cdr3_nt: TGTGCCAGCAGCTTGGGAGAGCTCCATTCACCCCTCCACTTT; cdr3_aa: CASSLGELHSPLHF
v_call: TRBV6-5; j_call: TRBJ2-5; clone_size: few; d_call: -; cdr3_nt: TGTGCCAGCAGTTACGGGCAGGGGCAGTACTTC; cdr3_aa: CASSYGQGQYF
v_call: TRBV5-4; j_call: TRBJ2-1; clone_size: -; d_call: -; cdr3_nt: TGTGCCAGCAGCCCGCCTAAAAGGCGGGGGCCTTACAATGAGCAGTTCTTC; cdr3_aa: CASSPPKRRGPYNEQFF
v_call: TRBV7-9; j_call: TRBJ2-5; clone_size: -; d_call: -; cdr3_nt: TGTGCCAGCAGCTTACTCCAGGTTGGGCAAGAGACCCAGTACTTC; cdr3_aa: CASSLLQVGQETQYF
v_call: TRBV7-8; j_call: TRBJ2-7; clone_size: -; d_call: TRBD1; cdr3_nt: TGTGCCAGCAGCGGAAGGACAGGGGTCGTCTACGAGCAGTACTTC; cdr3_aa: CASSGRTGVVYEQYF
v_call: TRBV19; j_call: TRBJ2-1; clone_size: -; d_call: TRBD2; cdr3_nt: TGTGCCAGTAGGGAGCTAGCGGGGGGCCAATACAATGAGCAGTTCTTC; cdr3_aa: CASRELAGGQYNEQFF
v_call: TRBV28; j_call: TRBJ1-2; clone_size: -; d_call: TRBD1; cdr3_nt: TGTGCCAGCAGGATCCGGACAGGCTACTATGGCTACACCTTC; cdr3_aa: CASRIRTGYYGYTF
v_call: TRBV11-2; j_call: TRBJ2-2; clone_size: once; d_call: TRBD2; cdr3_nt: TGTGCCAGCAGCTTATGGACTAGCGGGAGGATCTCCGGGGAGCTGTTTTTT; cdr3_aa: CASSLWTSGRISGELFF
v_call: TRBV5-1; j_call: TRBJ2-7; clone_size: -; d_call: -; cdr3_nt: TGCGCCAGCAGCGACTTGTTCTCCGAGCAGTACTTC; cdr3_aa: CASSDLFSEQYF
v_call: TRBV30; j_call: TRBJ1-5; clone_size: -; d_call: -; cdr3_nt: TGTGCGCCGGACAGCCGAGACAAAAACAATCAGCCCCAGCATTTT; cdr3_aa: CAPDSRDKNNQPQHF
v_call: TRBV27; j_call: TRBJ1-2; clone_size: -; d_call: TRBD1; cdr3_nt: TGTGCCAGCAGCCCCGGCAGGGGGCACTATGGCTACACCTTC; cdr3_aa: CASSPGRGHYGYTF
v_call: TRBV4-3; j_call: TRBJ1-1; clone_size: few; d_call: TRBD1; cdr3_nt: TGCGCCAGCAGCCAAGAGGGACAGGGGGCTGTGTACACTGAAGCTTTCTTT; cdr3_aa: CASSQEGQGAVYTEAFF
v_call: TRBV30; j_call: TRBJ2-2; clone_size: -; d_call: -; cdr3_nt: TGTGCCTGGACCGGTCCCTTTTCCACCGGGGAGCTGTTTTTT; cdr3_aa: CAWTGPFSTGELFF
v_call: TRBV28; j_call: TRBJ2-7; clone_size: -; d_call: TRBD2; cdr3_nt: TGTGCCAGCAGTCCCCCGGGACTAGCGGGAAAAAACTCCTACGAGCAGTACTTC; cdr3_aa: CASSPPGLAGKNSYEQYF
v_call: TRBV20-1; j_call: TRBJ2-3; clone_size: -; d_call: -; cdr3_nt: TGCAGTGCACTAGAATGGGATACGCAGTATTTT; cdr3_aa: CSALEWDTQYF
v_call: TRBV7-9; j_call: TRBJ1-4; clone_size: few; d_call: -; cdr3_nt: TGTGCCAGCAGCTTACCCACAGGGGAAAAACTGTTTTTT; cdr3_aa: CASSLPTGEKLFF
v_call: TRBV6-1; j_call: TRBJ1-5; clone_size: once; d_call: -; cdr3_nt: TGTGCCAGCAGTGAGGCGGGGGGAGGTAATCAGCCCCAGCATTTT; cdr3_aa: CASSEAGGGNQPQHF
v_call: TRBV6-1; j_call: TRBJ2-3; clone_size: -; d_call: TRBD2; cdr3_nt: TGTGCCACCCTTCTAGCGGGGGACAACACAGATACGCAGTATTTT; cdr3_aa: CATLLAGDNTDTQYF
v_call: TRBV14; j_call: TRBJ1-2; clone_size: -; d_call: -; cdr3_nt: TGTGCCAGCAGCCAAGTCTTGTCAGCGGTGAACTATGGCTACACCTTC; cdr3_aa: CASSQVLSAVNYGYTF
v_call: TRBV9; j_call: TRBJ2-7; clone_size: -; d_call: TRBD2; cdr3_nt: TGTGCCAGCAGCCCGGCTAGCGGGGAGTACTACGAGCAGTACTTC; cdr3_aa: CASSPASGEYYEQYF
v_call: TRBV25-1; j_call: TRBJ1-6; clone_size: once; d_call: -; cdr3_nt: TGTGCCAGCAGTGATATACAGGGTGGCTCACCCCTCCACTTT; cdr3_aa: CASSDIQGGSPLHF
v_call: TRBV27; j_call: TRBJ2-1; clone_size: -; d_call: -; cdr3_nt: TGTGCCAGCAAGGGGGTGTTGGGAAATGAGCAGTTCTTC; cdr3_aa: CASKGVLGNEQFF
v_call: TRBV19; j_call: TRBJ1-5; clone_size: -; d_call: TRBD1; cdr3_nt: TGTGCCAGTAGGCCAACAGGGGGCGTTTATGGTCAGCCCCAGCATTTT; cdr3_aa: CASRPTGGVYGQPQHF
v_call: TRBV7-8; j_call: TRBJ1-6; clone_size: few; d_call: -; cdr3_nt: TGTGCCAGCAGCTTAGAGGGGGGGAGCGGTGGCCTTAATTCACCCCTCCACTTT; cdr3_aa: CASSLEGGSGGLNSPLHF
v_call: TRBV2; j_call: TRBJ1-1; clone_size: -; d_call: TRBD1; cdr3_nt: TGTGCCAGCCTAAGGGGGCGGGACACTGAAGCTTTCTTT; cdr3_aa: CASLRGRDTEAFF
v_call: TRBV6-4; j_call: TRBJ1-6; clone_size: -; d_call: -; cdr3_nt: TGTGCCAGCAGCCCCGGGGGGAGCTCCTATAATTCACCCCTCCACTTT; cdr3_aa: CASSPGGSSYNSPLHF
v_call: TRBV6-1; j_call: TRBJ2-5; clone_size: -; d_call: TRBD2; cdr3_nt: TGTGCCAGCAGACTCTCTAGCGGGAGACGAGAGACCCAGTACTTC; cdr3_aa: CASRLSSGRRETQYF
v_call: TRBV2; j_call: TRBJ2-7; clone_size: -; d_call: TRBD1; cdr3_nt: TGTGCCAGCAGGAAGGGACAGGGCTCCTACGAGCAGTACTTC; cdr3_aa: CASRKGQGSYEQYF
v_call: TRBV6-5; j_call: TRBJ2-7; clone_size: -; d_call: TRBD1; cdr3_nt: TGTGCCAGCAGTTTGCTCCGGGACAGTCGCCCCCACGAGCAGTACTTC; cdr3_aa: CASSLLRDSRPHEQYF
v_call: TRBV11-3; j_call: TRBJ1-2; clone_size: -; d_call: -; cdr3_nt: -; cdr3_aa: CASSWGGGATNEVCTF
v_call: TRBV4-1; j_call: TRBJ2-1; clone_size: -; d_call: TRBD2; cdr3_nt: TGCGCCAGCAGCCAAGGCCTAGCGGACCGGTGGTACAATGAGCAGTTCTTC; cdr3_aa: CASSQGLADRWYNEQFF
v_call: TRBV11-2; j_call: TRBJ2-3; clone_size: -; d_call: -; cdr3_nt: TGTGCCAGCAGCTTAGATCGAGGTAGCCTCCGCACAGATACGCAGTATTTT; cdr3_aa: CASSLDRGSLRTDTQYF
v_call: TRBV4-2; j_call: TRBJ1-5; clone_size: few; d_call: -; cdr3_nt: TGTGCCAGCAGCCAAGCGGAGCGGGGCGGGCAGCCCCAGCATTTT; cdr3_aa: CASSQAERGGQPQHF
v_call: TRBV7-6; j_call: TRBJ2-1; clone_size: -; d_call: -; cdr3_nt: TGTGCCAGCAGCTTAGAGGAGGGCCCCTACAATGAGCAGTTCTTC; cdr3_aa: CASSLEEGPYNEQFF
v_call: TRBV5-1; j_call: TRBJ1-1; clone_size: -; d_call: -; cdr3_nt: TGCGCCAGCAGCTTGGAGGAGGGGCGAGCTTTCTTT; cdr3_aa: CASSLEEGRAFF
v_call: TRBV18; j_call: TRBJ2-5; clone_size: -; d_call: TRBD1; cdr3_nt: TGTGCCAGCTCACCCCGGGACAGGGTCCAAGAGACCCAGTACTTC; cdr3_aa: CASSPRDRVQETQYF
v_call: TRBV11-2; j_call: TRBJ2-3; clone_size: -; d_call: TRBD2; cdr3_nt: TGTGCCAGCAGCTCGAGGGGGGGACTAGCGGCTAGCACAGATACGCAGTATTTT; cdr3_aa: CASSSRGGLAASTDTQYF
v_call: TRBV30; j_call: TRBJ1-2; clone_size: -; d_call: -; cdr3_nt: TGTGCCTGGAGTAGAGGGAAGGGCTACACCTTC; cdr3_aa: CAWSRGKGYTF
v_call: TRBV7-9; j_call: TRBJ1-1; clone_size: -; d_call: -; cdr3_nt: TGTGCCAGCAGCTTGGGTTCAGGGAAGACTGAAGCTTTCTTT; cdr3_aa: CASSLGSGKTEAFF
v_call: TRBV5-1; j_call: TRBJ2-1; clone_size: -; d_call: -; cdr3_nt: TGCGCCAGCAGCCTTATCTCCTACAATGAGCAGTTCTTC; cdr3_aa: CASSLISYNEQFF
v_call: TRBV18; j_call: TRBJ1-2; clone_size: few; d_call: -; cdr3_nt: TGTGCCAGCTCACAGGGGGACCTGCTGAGCTATGGCTACACCTTC; cdr3_aa: CASSQGDLLSYGYTF
v_call: TRBV6-5; j_call: TRBJ2-7; clone_size: few; d_call: TRBD1; cdr3_nt: TGTGCCAGCAGTTTAAGGGGGCGATGGGAGCAGTACTTC; cdr3_aa: CASSLRGRWEQYF
v_call: TRBV5-1; j_call: TRBJ2-5; clone_size: few; d_call: TRBD1; cdr3_nt: TGCGCCAGCAGCATCCCAGGGGGCGGAGAGACCCAGTACTTC; cdr3_aa: CASSIPGGGETQYF
v_call: TRBV10-2; j_call: TRBJ2-1; clone_size: -; d_call: TRBD1; cdr3_nt: TGCGCCAGCAGCGCCGCCAGGGACAGGGGTGCGGCCTACAATGAGCAGTTCTTC; cdr3_aa: CASSAARDRGAAYNEQFF
v_call: TRBV5-1; j_call: TRBJ2-7; clone_size: few; d_call: TRBD2; cdr3_nt: TGCGCCAGCAGCTTTGGTGTTAGCGGACTAGCGGGAGTCAGTTACGAGCAGTACTTC; cdr3_aa: CASSFGVSGLAGVSYEQYF
v_call: TRBV18; j_call: TRBJ2-7; clone_size: -; d_call: -; cdr3_nt: TGTGCCAGCTCACCATCCACCCAGGGTGCGTACGAGCAGTACTTC; cdr3_aa: CASSPSTQGAYEQYF
v_call: TRBV2; j_call: TRBJ1-4; clone_size: -; d_call: -; cdr3_nt: TGTGCCAGCCTGGACAGTCATAATGAAAAACTGTTTTTT; cdr3_aa: CASLDSHNEKLFF
v_call: TRBV2; j_call: TRBJ1-2; clone_size: -; d_call: -; cdr3_nt: TGTGCCAGCAACCTCGGCGGGGTTTATGGCTACACCTTC; cdr3_aa: CASNLGGVYGYTF